This T cell receptor beta chain was retrieved from a study of T cells in localized non-small cell lung cancer. Study observations and caveats: Sequencing, confined to only one tumor region, leaves heterogeneity possible. Adjacent lung was found to contain a median about 55 of the top 100 tumor clones.

Generated by immunoSEQ multiplex PCR, the TCRdb table keeps only in-frame clones and is missing some. Of around 26,000 clones in the sample, around 90% are singletons; the top ten hold less than 3.5%. Note on this clone: Antigen: not known.

The CDR3 is 15 amino acids. V was pared by 2 bases and J by 3 bases, with 13 bases between. Looked up from germline, CDR1 is MNHEY and CDR2 is SMNVEV (reference sequence). The TCR originated in a woman aged 18 to 55 with stage I lung adenocarcinoma. The sequencing used peripheral blood, collected before any cancer treatment. The chain employs TRBV27 and TRBJ1-1; a possible D gene is TRBD1 (5 bases). The CDR3 region has the DNA TGTGCCAGCAGTTTAGAAGGGGATAGACACACTGAAGCTTTCTTT. Encoded protein: CASSLEGDRHTEAFF.